This entry lists 29 T cell receptor beta chains sequenced from one sample in a study of T cell clonality in common variable immunodeficiency. Study-wide results and caveats: Fewer deletions and N-nucleotide insertions were reportedly seen in common variable immunodeficiency TCR beta sequences.

Their antigens remain unidentified. TCRdb keeps only in-frame clones here, not all; method: immunoSEQ multiplex PCR. The sample holds 17,000 or so clones, and no clone turns up only once. The material sequenced was peripheral blood mononuclear cells. The receptor source for this set is a human donor with common variable immunodeficiency.

This clone has ten or more counts. The missing CDR3 end, 3 residues past where the read stops, is filled in from the germline J gene. This sample includes further DNA sequences coding for the same CDR3. The chain couples TRBV5-1 to TRBJ1-1, with 9 bases matching TRBD1. V was clipped by 4 bases and J by 3 bases; unmatched bases: 4. Germline CDR1 reads SGHRS; CDR2 reads YFSETQ. The CDR3 is 14 amino acids. The CDR3 protein is CASSRQGGDTEAFF. The part of the CDR3 DNA that was read is TGCGCCAGCAGCCGACAGGGGGGAGACACTGAA.

As for this clone: The sequenced fragment ends 3 residues before the CDR3 boundary, so the rest is inferred from the germline J gene. This chain uses TRBV5-6 with TRBJ1-1; D may be TRBD1 (6 bases). The germline V and J ends were trimmed by 7 bases and 5 bases, with 21 bases remaining between them. CDR3 size: 15 residues. Per germline, CDR1 SGHDT and CDR2 YYEEEE. This CDR3 is CASLNLGGGRTEAFF. The covered CDR3 bases are TGTGCCAGCCTCAACTTAGGGGGGGGGCGGACTGAA.

This clone was counted many times. A junction boundary mismatches the germline segment, possibly from a read error. Read data end 3 residues before the CDR3 end; the end is taken from the germline J gene. This rearrangement joins TRBV4-2 to TRBJ2-7, with 8 bases lining up with TRBD2. The CDR3 extends over 16 amino acids. Looked up from germline, CDR1 is LGHNA and CDR2 is YNFKEQ. CDR3 sequence reads: CASSQDTAGASYEQYF. The DNA read from the CDR3 is TGCGCCAGCAGCCAAGATACAGCGGGGGCCTCCTACGAG.

This clone has more than one count but fewer than ten. The read ends 3 residues before the CDR3 terminus; that terminus is restored from the germline J gene. The chain uses TRBV7-8 and TRBJ1-5; D might be TRBD1 (5 bases). The CDR3 is 15 amino acids. Trimming pared 1 base from V and 4 bases from J, leaving 11 bases between. Per germline, CDR1 SGHVS and CDR2 FQNEAQ. The CDR3 loop is CASSLVSGGNQPQHF. The DNA read from the CDR3 is TGTGCCAGCAGCTTAGTCTCCGGGGGGAATCAGCCC. The entire variable domain, with the rest obtained from reference TRBV7-8 and TRBJ1-5, is as follows: GAGVSQSPRYKVAKRGQDVALRCDPISGHVSLFWYQQALGQGPEFLTYFQNEAQLDKSGLPSDRFFAERPEGSVSTLKIQRTQQEDSAVYLCASSLVSGGNQPQHFGDGTRLSIL.

For this clone: The read is 3 residues too short to cover the CDR3 end, so that end is filled in from the germline J gene. The chain recombines TRBV19 with TRBJ1-2, with 9 bases aligning to TRBD1. Germline V gene lookup returns CDR1 LNHDA and CDR2 SQIVND (reference sequence). The length of the CDR3 is 15 residues. The CDR3 loop reads CASSIGTGPREGYTF. The sequenced part of the CDR3 DNA is TGTGCCAGTAGTATCGGGACAGGGCCCAGGGAAGGC.

For this clone: Sequencing ends 3 residues short of the CDR3 end; the germline J gene provides the rest. This chain joins TRBV5-5 and TRBJ1-1; 8 nucleotides align to TRBD1. V trimming: 0 bases; J trimming: 4 bases; junction bases outside the gene matches: 5. CDR1 is SGHKS, CDR2 YYEKEE, per germline (reference sequence). This CDR3 is 15 amino acids long. CDR3 protein: CASSLEDRASTEAFF. The DNA read from the CDR3 is TGTGCCAGCAGCTTGGAGGACAGGGCAAGCACTGAA. The full variable domain, in which reference TRBV5-5 and TRBJ1-1 provide the parts outside the CDR3, is DAGVTQSPTHLIKTRGQQVTLRCSPISGHKSVSWYQQVLGQGPQFIFQYYEKEERGRGNFPDRFSARQFPNYSSELNVNALLLGDSALYLCASSLEDRASTEAFFGQGTRLTVV.

This clone showed up just a few times. Read coverage stops 3 residues before the CDR3 terminus; the germline J gene supplies the remainder. The chain carries TRBV19 and TRBJ2-4; perhaps TRBD1 as D (5 bases). CDR1 and CDR2 (germline): LNHDA, SQIVND (reference sequence). This CDR3 spans 14 amino acids. V was cut by 8 bases and J by 2 bases, with 13 bases left in between. CDR3 loop: CASGRDLTKNIQYF. The CDR3 bases that were read are TGTGCCAGTGGCAGGGATTTGACCAAAAACATT.

This clone was detected many times. The read comes to an end 3 residues before the CDR3 does, leaving the germline J gene to fill in the end. J is TRBJ2-2 and V is TRBV18, with 7 bases matching TRBD1. V gave up 6 bases and J gave up 1 base; unmatched junction bases: 2. The length of the CDR3 is 14 residues. Germline values: CDR1 KGHSH, CDR2 LQKENI. The CDR3 here is CASSGQKNTGELFF. The sequenced part of the CDR3 DNA is TGTGCCAGCTCGGGACAGAAGAACACCGGGGAG.

As to this clone: Sequencing ends 3 residues short of the CDR3 end; the germline J gene provides the rest. The genes are TRBV2 and TRBJ1-4, with TRBD1 matching 10 bases. The germline gives CDR1 SNHLY, CDR2 FYNNEI. This CDR3 spans 15 amino acids. With V trimmed by 6 bases and J by 6 bases, 7 bases remained unmatched. The sequenced CDR3 bases are TGTGCCAGCAGCGACATCGGACAGGGGGATGAAAAA. Translating it yields CASSDIGQGDEK. The CDR3 as a whole reads CASSDIGQGDEKLFF.

This clone occurred a few times. This chain's CDR3 is CASSLKGREQYF. The covered CDR3 bases are TGTGCCAGCAGCTTAAAGGGTCGCGAG. The V and J genes are TRBV11-2 and TRBJ2-7; D gene unclear. The DNA ends 3 residues before the CDR3 does, and the rest of the CDR3 is filled in from the germline J gene. V was shortened by 2 bases and J by 6 bases, with 8 bases between the two germline ends. The CDR3 sequence is 12 residues long. Germline loops: CDR1 SGHAT, CDR2 FQNNGV.

This clone has just a few counts. The read ends 3 residues shy of where the CDR3 ends; the end is completed using the germline J gene. The chain has TRBV7-2 and TRBJ2-5; D unclear. Trimming took 7 bases from V and 1 from J, leaving 10 bases between them. The CDR3 spans 13 residues. Germline V lookup: CDR1 SGHTA, CDR2 FQGNSA. Partial CDR3 DNA: TGTGCCAGCACCCGGGTCCGCCAAGAGACC. Amino acid sequence: CASTRVRQET. The complete CDR3 sequence is CASTRVRQETQYF.

About this clone itself: Coverage ceases 3 residues before the CDR3 finishes, and the germline J gene fills in the end. The rearrangement joins TRBV2 to TRBJ2-6, with 8 bases aligning to TRBD2. With 6 bases clipped from V and 1 base from J, the junction kept 5 bases outside the gene matches. CDR3 length: 16 amino acids. The germline gives CDR1 SNHLY, CDR2 FYNNEI. CDR3 bases read: TGTGCCAGCAGCGGGGGGGAGGGGTCTGGGGCCAACGTC. It is translated as CASSGGEGSGANV. The complete CDR3 sequence is CASSGGEGSGANVLTF. The variable domain in full, with the rest retrieved from reference TRBV2 and TRBJ2-6, is EPEVTQTPSHQVTQMGQEVILRCVPISNHLYFYWYRQILGQKVEFLVSFYNNEISEKSEIFDDQFSVERPDGSNFTLKIRSTKLEDSAMYFCASSGGEGSGANVLTFGAGSRLTVL.

Turning to this clone: The CDR3 end falls 3 residues outside the read, so it is completed with the germline J gene. This rearrangement joins TRBV5-1 to TRBJ2-7; D may be TRBD2 (5 bases). V lost 0 bases to trimming and J lost 5 bases, with 18 bases between them. The CDR3 has 16 residues. In germline, CDR1 is SGHRS, CDR2 YFSETQ. Partial CDR3 DNA: TGCGCCAGCAGCTTGGTTCGGCTAGCTGGGTCCGACGAG. It translates to CASSLVRLAGSDE. The whole CDR3 sequence reads CASSLVRLAGSDEQYF. Supplemented by reference TRBV5-1 and TRBJ2-7, the full variable domain reads KAGVTQTPRYLIKTRGQQVTLSCSPISGHRSVSWYQQTPGQGLQFLFEYFSETQRNKGNFPGRFSGRQFSNSRSEMNVSTLELGDSALYLCASSLVRLAGSDEQYFGPGTRLTVT.

The sample holds many counts of this clone. The sequence runs out 3 residues before the end of the CDR3; the remainder is reconstructed from the germline J gene. V gene TRBV10-3 combines with J gene TRBJ2-1, with D possibly being TRBD1 (5 bases). Germline V gives CDR1 ENHRY, CDR2 SYGVKD. The CDR3 consists of 13 residues. Trimming took off 6 bases at V and 7 bases at J, with 13 bases between the two ends. CDR3 protein: CAIRENQGNEQFF. The covered CDR3 bases are TGTGCCATCAGGGAAAATCAGGGAAATGAG.

Many counts were recorded for this clone. Sequencing ends 3 residues short of the CDR3 end; the germline J gene provides the rest. V usage is TRBV28 and J usage is TRBJ2-3; D is ambiguous. V was clipped by 2 bases and J by 4 bases, with 4 bases between them. The CDR3 runs 12 residues. The germline CDR1 and CDR2 sequences are MDHEN and SYDVKM. CDR3 bases read: TGTGCCAGCAGTTTAGTCGCAGATACG. Translated: CASSLVADT. The complete CDR3 reads CASSLVADTQYF.

This clone has a handful of counts. The read halts 3 residues ahead of the CDR3 end, with the missing end drawn from the germline J gene. V usage is TRBV5-1 and J usage is TRBJ2-1; D ambiguous. The CDR3 covers 16 residues. Germline V lookup: CDR1 SGHRS, CDR2 YFSETQ. V dropped 3 bases and J dropped 1 base, with 14 bases sitting between them. The CDR3 DNA, read in part, is TGCGCCAGCAGCTACCGTGGGTCCAGGTCCTACAATGAG. Its translation: CASSYRGSRSYNE. The entire CDR3 protein is CASSYRGSRSYNEQFF.

This clone was observed a few times. The CDR3 goes on 3 residues after the read ends, and that part is filled in from the germline J gene. V usage is TRBV19 and J usage is TRBJ2-5; D unclear. V was clipped by 5 bases and J by 1 base, with 8 bases between them. Germline loops: CDR1 LNHDA, CDR2 SQIVND (reference sequence). CDR3 length: 13 amino acids. CDR3 DNA (partial): TGTGCCAGTAGTGCGCTTCTCCAAGAGACC. It translates to CASSALLQET. The whole CDR3 is CASSALLQETQYF.

Remarks on this clone: The DNA ends 3 residues before the CDR3 does, and the rest of the CDR3 is filled in from the germline J gene. The chain uses TRBV6-1 and TRBJ1-2; D not certain. V dropped 4 bases and J dropped 0 bases, with 9 bases sitting between them. This CDR3 region has 14 residues. The germline V gene encodes CDR1 MNHNS and CDR2 SASEGT. CDR3 DNA, as far as it was read: TGTGCCAGCAGTGGGGCCAGCACTAACTATGGC. Protein: CASSGASTNYG. The whole CDR3 sequence is CASSGASTNYGYTF.

This clone was picked up a small number of times. The read ends 3 residues early relative to the CDR3; the germline J gene fills the gap. The rearrangement links TRBV7-9 to TRBJ1-4, with TRBD1 identical over 8 bases. Per germline, CDR1 SEHNR and CDR2 FQNEAQ (reference sequence). This CDR3 spans 15 amino acids. This chain's CDR3 is CASSLVRQGIGKLFF. The DNA read from the CDR3 is TGTGCCAGCAGCTTAGTCCGACAGGGGATAGGGAAA.

The sample holds a few counts of this clone. The CDR3 end falls 3 residues outside the read, so it is completed with the germline J gene. The chain couples TRBV6-1 to TRBJ1-2; D possibly corresponds to TRBD1 (6 bases). V dropped 3 bases and J dropped 4 bases, with 12 bases sitting between them. The CDR3 spans 14 residues. The germline CDR1 and CDR2 sequences are MNHNS and SASEGT. This CDR3 is CASSDRGWSYGYTF. CDR3 DNA, as far as it was read: TGTGCCAGCAGTGACAGGGGTTGGAGCTATGGC.

As to this clone: Read data end 3 residues before the CDR3 end; the end is taken from the germline J gene. The chain uses TRBV19 and TRBJ1-2; perhaps TRBD1 as D (5 bases). The CDR3 is made up of 13 amino acids. The germline V gene has CDR1 LNHDA and CDR2 SQIVND (reference sequence). CDR3: CASSPAVQGGYTF. The covered CDR3 bases are TGTGCCAGTAGCCCTGCCGTGCAGGGAGGC. The full variable domain, with the rest looked up from reference TRBV19 and TRBJ1-2, is DGGITQSPKYLFRKEGQNVTLSCEQNLNHDAMYWYRQDPGQGLRLIYYSQIVNDFQKGDIAEGYSVSREKKESFPLTVTSAQKNPTAFYLCASSPAVQGGYTFGSGTRLTVV.

By share of the sample, this clone is medium-sized. The read terminates 3 residues before the CDR3 end, so the remaining end is supplied by the germline J gene. The rearrangement uses TRBV9 and TRBJ1-3; D possibly corresponds to TRBD1 (5 bases). Germline V lookup: CDR1 SGDLS, CDR2 YYNGEE. This CDR3 has 13 amino acids. CDR3 DNA, as far as it was read: TGTGCCAGCAGCGTAGGGGGACGGGGGAGG. Translating gives CASSVGGRGR. The full CDR3 protein is CASSVGGRGRIYF.

Comment on this clone: From the germline J gene comes the end of the CDR3, since the read stops 3 residues before it. The chain combines TRBV7-2 with TRBJ2-5; possible D gene TRBD1, 8 bases. This CDR3 comprises 14 residues. V gave up 4 bases and J gave up 5 bases, with 14 bases separating them. CDR1 is SGHTA and CDR2 is FQGNSA in the germline V gene. The CDR3: CASSSQGGSETQYF. Partial CDR3 DNA: TGTGCCAGCAGCTCACAGGGGGGGTCGGAGACC.

This clone has only a few counts. The read comes to an end 3 residues before the CDR3 does, leaving the germline J gene to fill in the end. The V call is TRBV7-3, the J call TRBJ2-3; TRBD2 is a possible D gene (7 bases). V was shortened by 11 bases and J by 2 bases, with 14 bases between the two germline ends. The length of the CDR3 is 13 residues. CDR1 is SGHTA, CDR2 FQGTGA, per germline. CDR3 DNA (partial): TGTGCCTCAAGGGGGGGACTCACAGATACG. Translating gives CASRGGLTDT. The CDR3 in full is CASRGGLTDTQYF. Full variable domain (missing parts from reference TRBV7-3 and TRBJ2-3): GAGVSQTPSNKVTEKGKYVELRCDPISGHTALYWYRQSLGQGPEFLIYFQGTGAADDSGLPNDRFFAVRPEGSVSTLKIQRTERGDSAVYLCASRGGLTDTQYFGPGTRLTVL.

This clone turned up a few times. Read coverage stops 3 residues before the CDR3 terminus; the germline J gene supplies the remainder. V is TRBV7-6 and J is TRBJ2-1; no firm D call. The CDR3 has 15 amino acids. V was trimmed by 5 bases and J by 7 bases, leaving 18 bases between them. From germline, CDR1 is SGHVS and CDR2 FNYEAQ. Incomplete CDR3 DNA: TGTGCCAGCAGCGGAAATCCCACCCCGACAAATGAG. Translating gives CASSGNPTPTNE. Given in full, the CDR3 is CASSGNPTPTNEQFF.

This clone was observed a few times. The CDR3 extends 3 residues past the end of the read, so its final part is completed from the germline J gene. The V call is TRBV18, the J call TRBJ2-3; D is undetermined. This CDR3 region has 14 residues. Trimming took off 1 base at V and 4 bases at J, with 9 bases between the two ends. The germline CDR1 and CDR2 sequences are KGHSH and LQKENI. The part of the CDR3 DNA that was read is TGTGCCAGCTCACCACTGGCAGGAGCAGATACG. Amino acids: CASSPLAGADT. The whole CDR3 is CASSPLAGADTQYF.

The sample holds a few counts of this clone. The CDR3 goes on 3 residues after the read ends, and that part is filled in from the germline J gene. The chain employs TRBV19 and TRBJ1-1; 7 bases line up with TRBD1. Germline V lookup: CDR1 LNHDA, CDR2 SQIVND (reference sequence). V lost 5 bases and J lost 1; bases outside the gene matches: 7. CDR3 size: 15 residues. CDR3 sequence: CASSPGTVTNTEAFF. Partial CDR3 DNA: TGTGCCAGTAGTCCAGGGACAGTAACGAACACTGAA. The entire variable domain, with the rest obtained from reference TRBV19 and TRBJ1-1, is as follows: DGGITQSPKYLFRKEGQNVTLSCEQNLNHDAMYWYRQDPGQGLRLIYYSQIVNDFQKGDIAEGYSVSREKKESFPLTVTSAQKNPTAFYLCASSPGTVTNTEAFFGQGTRLTVV.

This clone was seen more than once but under ten times. The observed sequence ends 3 residues before the CDR3 terminus, with the missing tail filled in from the germline J gene. The rearrangement links TRBV18 to TRBJ1-1; D is uncertain. Germline V CDR1 and CDR2: KGHSH, LQKENI. V was clipped by 2 bases and J by 3 bases, with 7 bases between them. This CDR3 region has 13 residues. The CDR3 bases that were read are TGTGCCAGCTCACCAGACGGGGACACTGAA. Translation: CASSPDGDTE. From start to end, the CDR3 is CASSPDGDTEAFF.

By share, this clone ranks as medium-sized. The CDR3 end is not reached by the read, which stops 3 residues before it; the germline J gene fills it in. The chain recombines TRBV5-1 with TRBJ2-5, with 10 bases fitting TRBD1. Germline loops: CDR1 SGHRS, CDR2 YFSETQ. V shed 1 base and J 4 bases; nucleotides not matched to a gene: 4. This CDR3 is 15 amino acids long. CDR3 DNA (partial): TGCGCCAGCAGCTTGCGGACAGGGGGATTAGAGACC. It codes for CASSLRTGGLET. The whole CDR3 sequence is CASSLRTGGLETQYF. Full variable domain (rest looked up from reference TRBV5-1 and TRBJ2-5): KAGVTQTPRYLIKTRGQQVTLSCSPISGHRSVSWYQQTPGQGLQFLFEYFSETQRNKGNFPGRFSGRQFSNSRSEMNVSTLELGDSALYLCASSLRTGGLETQYFGPGTRLLVL.